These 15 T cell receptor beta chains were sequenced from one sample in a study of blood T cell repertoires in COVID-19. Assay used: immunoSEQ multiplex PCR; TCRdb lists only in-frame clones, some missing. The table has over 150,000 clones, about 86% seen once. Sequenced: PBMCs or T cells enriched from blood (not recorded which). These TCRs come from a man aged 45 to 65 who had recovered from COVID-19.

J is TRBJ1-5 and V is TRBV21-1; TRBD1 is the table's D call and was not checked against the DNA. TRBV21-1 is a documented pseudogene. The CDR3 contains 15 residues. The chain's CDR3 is CASGPLEKGSQPQHF. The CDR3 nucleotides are TGTGCCAGCGGCCCTCTGGAGAAGGGGTCTCAGCCCCAGCATTTT.

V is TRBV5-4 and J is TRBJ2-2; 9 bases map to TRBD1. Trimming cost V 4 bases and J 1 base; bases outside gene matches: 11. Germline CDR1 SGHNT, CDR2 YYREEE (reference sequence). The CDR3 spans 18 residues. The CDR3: CASSLSSLGQGNTGELFF. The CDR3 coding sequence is TGTGCCAGCAGCCTTTCGTCCCTGGGACAGGGGAACACCGGGGAGCTGTTTTTT. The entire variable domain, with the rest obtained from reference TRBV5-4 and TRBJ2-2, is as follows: ETGVTQSPTHLIKTRGQQVTLRCSSQSGHNTVSWYQQALGQGPQFIFQYYREEENGRGNFPPRFSGLQFPNYSSELNVNALELDDSALYLCASSLSSLGQGNTGELFFGEGSRLTVL.

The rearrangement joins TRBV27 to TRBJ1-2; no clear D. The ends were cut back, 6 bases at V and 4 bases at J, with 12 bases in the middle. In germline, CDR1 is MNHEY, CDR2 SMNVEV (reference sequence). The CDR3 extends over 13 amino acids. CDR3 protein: CASRRTEAYGYTF. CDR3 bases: TGTGCCAGCAGACGGACGGAGGCCTATGGCTACACCTTC.

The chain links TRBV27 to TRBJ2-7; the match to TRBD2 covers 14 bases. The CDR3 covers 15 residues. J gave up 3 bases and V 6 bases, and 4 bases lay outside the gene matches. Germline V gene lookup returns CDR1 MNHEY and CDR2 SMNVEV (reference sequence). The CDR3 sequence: CASRRLAGGDYEQYF. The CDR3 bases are TGTGCCAGCAGGAGACTAGCGGGGGGGGACTACGAGCAGTACTTC.

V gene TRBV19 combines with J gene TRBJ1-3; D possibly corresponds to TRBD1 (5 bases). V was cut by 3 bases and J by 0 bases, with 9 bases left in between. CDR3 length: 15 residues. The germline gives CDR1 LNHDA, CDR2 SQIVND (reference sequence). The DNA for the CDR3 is TGTGCCAGTAGTATGGGGCGTAACTCTGGAAACACCATATATTTT. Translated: CASSMGRNSGNTIYF.

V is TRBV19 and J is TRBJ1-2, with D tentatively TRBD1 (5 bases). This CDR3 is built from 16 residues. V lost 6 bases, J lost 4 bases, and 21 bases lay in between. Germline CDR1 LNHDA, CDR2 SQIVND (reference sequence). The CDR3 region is CASRSLQEKTSYGYTF. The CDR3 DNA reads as TGTGCCAGTAGAAGCTTACAGGAGAAAACATCCTATGGCTACACCTTC.

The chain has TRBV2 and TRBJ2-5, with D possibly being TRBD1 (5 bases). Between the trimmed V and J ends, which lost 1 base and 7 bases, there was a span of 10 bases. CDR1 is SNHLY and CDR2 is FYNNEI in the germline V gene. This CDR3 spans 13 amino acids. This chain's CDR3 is CASSEVRQGTQYF. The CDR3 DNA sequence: TGTGCCAGCAGTGAAGTCAGGCAGGGGACCCAGTACTTC.

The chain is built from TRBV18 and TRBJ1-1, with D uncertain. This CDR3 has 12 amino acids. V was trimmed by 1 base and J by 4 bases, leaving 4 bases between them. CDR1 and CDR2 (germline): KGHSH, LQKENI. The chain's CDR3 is CASSPRSTEAFF. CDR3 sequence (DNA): TGTGCCAGCTCACCACGCAGCACTGAAGCTTTCTTT.

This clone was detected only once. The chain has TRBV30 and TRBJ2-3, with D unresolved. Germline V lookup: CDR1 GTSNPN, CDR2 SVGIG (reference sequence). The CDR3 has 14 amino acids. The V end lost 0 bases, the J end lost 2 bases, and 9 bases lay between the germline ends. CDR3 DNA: TGTGCCTGGAGTGTACTTAGCCTCACAGATACGCAGTATTTT. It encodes CAWSVLSLTDTQYF.

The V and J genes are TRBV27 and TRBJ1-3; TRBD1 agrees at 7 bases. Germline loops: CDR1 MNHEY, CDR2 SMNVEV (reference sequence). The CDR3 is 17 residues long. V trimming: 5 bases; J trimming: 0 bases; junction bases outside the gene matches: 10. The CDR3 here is CASSPGTVEYSGNTIYF. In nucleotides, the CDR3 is TGTGCCAGCAGTCCAGGGACAGTGGAGTACTCTGGAAACACCATATATTTT.

CDR3 nucleotides: TGTGCCAGCTCACCAGGGACAGGGATGGGAGGCTACACCTTC. Its translation: CASSPGTGMGGYTF. V usage is TRBV18 and J usage is TRBJ1-2; 9 bases are a match to TRBD1. V was clipped by 2 bases and J by 8 bases; unmatched bases: 6. This CDR3 region has 14 residues. Germline V lookup: CDR1 KGHSH, CDR2 LQKENI.

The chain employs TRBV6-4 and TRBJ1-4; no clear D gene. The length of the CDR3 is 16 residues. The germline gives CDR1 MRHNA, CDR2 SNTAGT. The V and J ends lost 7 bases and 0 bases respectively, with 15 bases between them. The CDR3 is CASTEADGATNEKLFF. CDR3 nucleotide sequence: TGTGCCAGCACCGAAGCTGACGGAGCAACTAATGAAAAACTGTTTTTT.

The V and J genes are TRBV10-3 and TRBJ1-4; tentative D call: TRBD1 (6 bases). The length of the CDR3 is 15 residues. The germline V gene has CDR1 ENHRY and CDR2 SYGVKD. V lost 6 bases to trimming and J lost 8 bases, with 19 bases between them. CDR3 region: CAIRQGLRAGEKLFF. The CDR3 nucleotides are TGTGCCATCAGGCAGGGGCTCAGAGCGGGGGAAAAACTGTTTTTT.

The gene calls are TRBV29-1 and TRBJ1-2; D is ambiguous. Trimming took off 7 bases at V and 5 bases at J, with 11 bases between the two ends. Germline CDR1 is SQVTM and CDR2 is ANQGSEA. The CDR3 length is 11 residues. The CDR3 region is CSAYSSYGYTF. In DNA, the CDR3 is TGCAGCGCTTATTCGTCTTATGGCTACACCTTC.

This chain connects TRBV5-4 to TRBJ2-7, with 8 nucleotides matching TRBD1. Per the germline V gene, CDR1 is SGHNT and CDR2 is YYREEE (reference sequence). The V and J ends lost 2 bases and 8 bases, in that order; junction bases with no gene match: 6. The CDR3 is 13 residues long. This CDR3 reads CASSFGGQGQQYF. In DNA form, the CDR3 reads TGTGCCAGCAGCTTTGGCGGACAGGGTCAGCAGTACTTC.